This T cell receptor (beta chain) was observed in a study of T cell repertoires in cytomegalovirus infection. Across the study: The public TCR beta signatures pointed to both CMV infection and matching HLA type. Overall study results and limits: Ex vivo responses were dominated by HLA-C-restricted CMV-specific TCR beta clonotypes.

Trimming removed 3 bases from V and 5 bases from J, with 22 bases in between. The germline V gene encodes CDR1 LGHDT and CDR2 YNNKEL (reference sequence). The CDR3 is made up of 18 amino acids. MiXCR, applied by TCRdb to the reads, yields one record per CDR3 protein. The sample holds hundreds of thousands of distinct CDR3 sequences, about 17% seen once. With regard to this clonotype: What it binds is unknown.

The J gene is TRBJ2-2, the V gene TRBV3-1; D may be TRBD2 (5 bases). Sequenced: PBMCs. The source is a human donor in good health (CMV status not recorded). Some clones in this sample may be carry-over from other donors' samples. The CDR3 loop reads CASSQFNLGSPGTGELFF. CDR3 sequence (DNA): TGTGCCAGCAGCCAGTTCAACCTGGGATCCCCGGGGACCGGGGAGCTGTTTTTT. The complete variable domain, with remaining parts taken from reference TRBV3-1 and TRBJ2-2, reads DTAVSQTPKYLVTQMGNDKSIKCEQNLGHDTMYWYKQDSKKFLKIMFSYNNKELIINETVPNRFSPKSPDKAHLNLHINSLELGDSAVYFCASSQFNLGSPGTGELFFGEGSRLTVL.